This TCR beta chain was sequenced for a study of blood T cell repertoires in COVID-19. This table comes from immunoSEQ multiplex PCR, and its TCRdb copy is limited to in-frame clones, with some not included. The sample consists of roughly 90,000 clones, 75% to 90% of them appearing once. Germline trimming cut 6 bases from V and 4 bases from J; bases unmatched to any gene: 4. Germline V CDR1 and CDR2: MNHEY, SMNVEV (reference sequence). The CDR3 is 13 amino acids. This clone was recorded once. The sequenced material came from peripheral blood. This sequence joins TRBV27 and TRBJ2-3; 7 positions agree with TRBD2. The clonotype originates from a human donor in a cohort sampled during active COVID-19. CDR3 residues: CASRREAADTQYF. The CDR3 DNA is TGTGCCAGCAGACGGGAGGCAGCAGATACGCAGTATTTT.